The rows below give T cell receptor beta chains drawn from one sample of a study of radiotherapy plus CTLA-4 blockade in lung cancer. Measured with immunoSEQ multiplex PCR; TCRdb has only the in-frame clones, and not every one. This sample has around 95,000 clones, with 83% found just once. The sample in question was peripheral blood, obtained from a patient treated with radiotherapy plus ipilimumab. These receptors were taken from a human donor with non-small cell lung cancer who had stable disease on radiotherapy plus ipilimumab. Each CDR3 is given with its conserved first and last residue. Each record gives: V gene, J gene, CDR3 protein.

TRBV7-3	TRBJ2-2	CASSLRPRQGMKLFF
TRBV5-1	TRBJ1-2	CASTQAAPYGYTF
TRBV9	TRBJ2-7	CASSVGLAGKQYF
TRBV10-3	TRBJ2-7	CAISGSAGTGEQYF
TRBV27	TRBJ2-7	CASSEGTSGPEQYF
TRBV4-2	TRBJ2-7	CASSQVRGYEQYF
TRBV14	TRBJ2-2	CASSQPSTGLRSWGGGELFF
TRBV7-9	TRBJ2-5	CASSLGPGQGRGSQETQYF
TRBV18	TRBJ1-2	CASSPRETASHYGYTF
TRBV7-3	TRBJ2-7	CASSFDGGSSYEQYF
TRBV6-6	TRBJ1-5	CASSSGQGDQPQHF
TRBV28	TRBJ1-4	CASSSLPEKLFF
TRBV29-1	TRBJ2-7	CSVDGLAGRTPYEQYF
TRBV7-3	TRBJ2-5	CASSYLGGQETQYF
TRBV2	TRBJ2-2	CASTLSTVGGAGELFF
TRBV14	TRBJ2-5	CASSPRGGSRQETQYF
TRBV5-4	TRBJ2-7	CASSSRDTILPEQYF
TRBV5-1	TRBJ1-1	CASSSGSLGTAEAFF
TRBV19	TRBJ2-2	CANVTGELFF
TRBV28	TRBJ1-2	CAGRGSNYGYTF
TRBV27	TRBJ2-5	CASSSNPPLNSGGPRETQYF
TRBV28	TRBJ2-7	CASSTGTRHDEQYF
TRBV5-1	TRBJ1-6	CASSLEIPDRSRYNSPLHF
TRBV5-1	TRBJ2-2	CASSLAISNTGELFF
TRBV7-9	TRBJ2-3	CASRRLAPDTDTQYF
TRBV18	TRBJ2-5	CASSGLAGAETQYF
TRBV2	TRBJ2-3	CASSLQSTTDTQYF
TRBV2	TRBJ2-4	CASSDHEGTSGGAKNIQYF
TRBV13	TRBJ1-6	CASSLRGSPLHF
TRBV6-1	TRBJ2-7	CASSHRDRTPYEQYF
TRBV6-4	TRBJ2-6	CASSAFSGANVLTF
TRBV28	TRBJ1-1	CASSSLGRGRQSEAFF
TRBV7-3	TRBJ2-3	CASSNLGTSGRPHPDTQYF
TRBV30	TRBJ2-1	CAWSPTASSYNEQFF
TRBV7-6	TRBJ2-3	CASSLLSGETGTDTQYF
TRBV15	TRBJ2-7	CATSREKKRTASYEQYF
TRBV29-1	TRBJ2-7	CSVVRDRGPLYEQYF
TRBV7-2	TRBJ1-6	CASSLRRQGNSPLHF
TRBV2	TRBJ2-7	CASRSAAPLEEQYF
TRBV27	TRBJ2-3	CASSPLGDTQYF
TRBV9	TRBJ1-2	CASSVADRGLYGYTF
TRBV30	TRBJ1-2	CAWRVIGTGTSGYTF
TRBV9	TRBJ2-5	CASSVGSGGAARETQYF
TRBV6-1	TRBJ1-5	CASGTGAPGQPQHF
TRBV9	TRBJ2-3	CASSALTGPPSDTQYF
TRBV7-2	TRBJ1-5	CASSPRVWGTEPQHF
TRBV20-1	TRBJ2-1	CSARDPNEQFF
TRBV5-1	TRBJ2-3	CASSLVPADTQYF
TRBV30	TRBJ1-1	CAWRRDTNTEAFF
TRBV5-6	TRBJ1-5	CASSLGPSLLSQHF
TRBV5-1	TRBJ1-1	CASSGGGANTEAFF
TRBV30	TRBJ1-1	CAWSVNAFGSVMNTEAFF
TRBV10-3	TRBJ1-6	CAIIRGNSPLHF
TRBV19	TRBJ1-2	CASSTNSPTYGEGYTF
TRBV19	TRBJ2-1	CASSMRGRMHGQFF
TRBV5-1	TRBJ1-5	CASSPGQGGNQPQHF